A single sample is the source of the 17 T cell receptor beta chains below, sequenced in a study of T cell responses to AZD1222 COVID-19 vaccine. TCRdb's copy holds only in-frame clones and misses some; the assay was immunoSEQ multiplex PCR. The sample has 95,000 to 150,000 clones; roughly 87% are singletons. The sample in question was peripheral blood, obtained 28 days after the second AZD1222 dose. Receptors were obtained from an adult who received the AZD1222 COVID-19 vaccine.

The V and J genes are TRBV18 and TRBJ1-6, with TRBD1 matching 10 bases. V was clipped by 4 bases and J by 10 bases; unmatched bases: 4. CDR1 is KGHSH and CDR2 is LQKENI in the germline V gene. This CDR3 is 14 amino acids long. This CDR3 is CASSLGTGESPLHF. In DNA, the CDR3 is TGTGCCAGCTCACTAGGGACAGGGGAGTCACCCCTCCACTTT.

In DNA form, the CDR3 reads TGTGCCAGCAGCCAGATTTCAGGGAAAGAGACCCAGTACTTC. Its protein is CASSQISGKETQYF. The genes are TRBV7-9 and TRBJ2-5; D is possibly TRBD1 (5 bases). Germline loops: CDR1 SEHNR, CDR2 FQNEAQ (reference sequence). The CDR3 sequence is 14 residues long. Trimming removed 5 bases at V and 3 bases at J, with 13 bases between.

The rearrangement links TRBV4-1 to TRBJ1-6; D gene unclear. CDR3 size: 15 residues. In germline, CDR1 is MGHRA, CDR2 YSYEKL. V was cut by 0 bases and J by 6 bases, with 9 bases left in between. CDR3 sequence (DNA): TGCGCCAGCAGCCAAGATAGGGCAACTAATTCACCCCTCCACTTT. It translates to CASSQDRATNSPLHF.

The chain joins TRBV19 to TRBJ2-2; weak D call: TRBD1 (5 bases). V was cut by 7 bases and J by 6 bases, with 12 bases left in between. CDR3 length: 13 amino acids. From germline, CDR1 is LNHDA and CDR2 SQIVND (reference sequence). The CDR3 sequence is CASTSGWAGELFF. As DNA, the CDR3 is TGTGCCAGTACATCAGGGTGGGCCGGGGAGCTGTTTTTT.

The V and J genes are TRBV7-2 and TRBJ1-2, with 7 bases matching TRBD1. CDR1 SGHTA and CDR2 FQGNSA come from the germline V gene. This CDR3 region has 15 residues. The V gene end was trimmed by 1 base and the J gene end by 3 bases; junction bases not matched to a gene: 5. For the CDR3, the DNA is TGTGCCAGCAGCTTAGTGGGGGGGACAGACTATGGCTACACCTTC. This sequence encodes CASSLVGGTDYGYTF.

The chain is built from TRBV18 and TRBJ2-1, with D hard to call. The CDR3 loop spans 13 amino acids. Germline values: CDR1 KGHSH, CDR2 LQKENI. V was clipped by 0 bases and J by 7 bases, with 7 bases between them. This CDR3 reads CASSPPVTNEQFF. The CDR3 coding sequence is TGTGCCAGCTCACCACCAGTGACTAATGAGCAGTTCTTC.

For the CDR3, the DNA is TGTGCCAGCAGCTTACCGTCGATGGAGAACACCGGGGAGCTGTTTTTT. As protein: CASSLPSMENTGELFF. The chain employs TRBV7-9 and TRBJ2-2, with D uncertain. The V gene's germline CDR1 is SEHNR and CDR2 FQNEAQ (reference sequence). The CDR3 loop spans 16 amino acids. V lost 2 bases and J 1 base, leaving 11 bases between the germline ends. The complete variable domain, with remaining parts taken from reference TRBV7-9 and TRBJ2-2, reads DTGVSQNPRHKITKRGQNVTFRCDPISEHNRLYWYRQTLGQGPEFLTYFQNEAQLEKSRLLSDRFSAERPKGSFSTLEIQRTEQGDSAMYLCASSLPSMENTGELFFGEGSRLTVL.

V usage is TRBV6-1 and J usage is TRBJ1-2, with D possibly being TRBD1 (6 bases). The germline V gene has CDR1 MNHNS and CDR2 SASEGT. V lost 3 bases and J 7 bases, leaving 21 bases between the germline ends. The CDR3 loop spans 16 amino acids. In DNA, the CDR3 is TGTGCCAGCAGTGATCGAAGGAGAAGGGGGATTGGTGGCTACACCTTC. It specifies CASSDRRRRGIGGYTF.

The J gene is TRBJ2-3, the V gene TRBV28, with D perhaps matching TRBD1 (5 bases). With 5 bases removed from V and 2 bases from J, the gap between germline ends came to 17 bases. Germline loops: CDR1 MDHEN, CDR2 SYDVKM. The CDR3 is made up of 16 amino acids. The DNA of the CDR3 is TGTGCCAGCAGTCCCGACAGAGAACCTCACACAGATACGCAGTATTTT. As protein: CASSPDREPHTDTQYF.

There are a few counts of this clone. The CDR3 DNA reads as TGTGCCAGCAGTGCGGCAGGGGGCTATTATGGCTACACCTTC. The encoded protein is CASSAAGGYYGYTF. The V and J genes are TRBV2 and TRBJ1-2; TRBD1 aligns across 8 bases. Germline lookup yields CDR1 SNHLY and CDR2 FYNNEI. J was trimmed by 5 bases and V by 4 bases; bases with no gene match: 6. CDR3 size: 14 residues.

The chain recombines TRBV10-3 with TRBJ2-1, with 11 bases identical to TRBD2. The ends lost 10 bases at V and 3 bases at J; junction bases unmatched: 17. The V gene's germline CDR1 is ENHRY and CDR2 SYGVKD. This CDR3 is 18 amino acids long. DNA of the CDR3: TGTGCCACCCACTATCTAGCGGGGGGATCGAGCAGCTACAATGAGCAGTTCTTC. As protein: CATHYLAGGSSSYNEQFF.

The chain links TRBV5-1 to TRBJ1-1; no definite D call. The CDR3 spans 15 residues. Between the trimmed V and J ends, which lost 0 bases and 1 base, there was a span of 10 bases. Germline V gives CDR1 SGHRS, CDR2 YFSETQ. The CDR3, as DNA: TGCGCCAGCAGCTTGGCTTTAGGAGAGAACACTGAAGCTTTCTTT. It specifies CASSLALGENTEAFF.

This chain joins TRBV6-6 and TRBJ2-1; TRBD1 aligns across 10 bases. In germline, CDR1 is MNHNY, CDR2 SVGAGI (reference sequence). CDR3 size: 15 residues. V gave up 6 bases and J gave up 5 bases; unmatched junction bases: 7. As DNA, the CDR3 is TGTGCCAGCAGGCATAGCGGACAGGGGGACAATGAGCAGTTCTTC. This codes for CASRHSGQGDNEQFF.

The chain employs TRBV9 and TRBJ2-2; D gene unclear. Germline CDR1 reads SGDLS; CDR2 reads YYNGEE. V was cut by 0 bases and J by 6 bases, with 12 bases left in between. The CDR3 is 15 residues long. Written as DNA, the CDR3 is TGTGCCAGCAGCGTAGCTGTGCTGCCGTCCGGGGAGCTGTTTTTT. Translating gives CASSVAVLPSGELFF.

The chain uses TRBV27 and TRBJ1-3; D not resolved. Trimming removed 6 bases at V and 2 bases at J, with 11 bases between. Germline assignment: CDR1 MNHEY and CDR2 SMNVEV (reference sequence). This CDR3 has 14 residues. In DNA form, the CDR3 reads TGTGCCAGCAGCTCTCCGATGACTGGAAACACCATATATTTT. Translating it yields CASSSPMTGNTIYF.

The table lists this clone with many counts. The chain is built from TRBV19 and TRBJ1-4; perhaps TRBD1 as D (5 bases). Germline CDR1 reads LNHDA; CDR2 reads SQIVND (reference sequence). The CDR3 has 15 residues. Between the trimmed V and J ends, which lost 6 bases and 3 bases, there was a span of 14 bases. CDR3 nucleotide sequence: TGTGCCAGTAGCAGCAGGGTCGTGGCTAATGAAAAACTGTTTTTT. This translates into CASSSRVVANEKLFF.

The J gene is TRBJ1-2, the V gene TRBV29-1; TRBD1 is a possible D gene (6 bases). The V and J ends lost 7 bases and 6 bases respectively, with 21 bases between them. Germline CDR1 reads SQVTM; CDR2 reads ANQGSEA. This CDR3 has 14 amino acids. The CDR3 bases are TGCAGCGCCGAGGGGGGAGCCCCCTTTAATGGCTACACCTTC. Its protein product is CSAEGGAPFNGYTF.